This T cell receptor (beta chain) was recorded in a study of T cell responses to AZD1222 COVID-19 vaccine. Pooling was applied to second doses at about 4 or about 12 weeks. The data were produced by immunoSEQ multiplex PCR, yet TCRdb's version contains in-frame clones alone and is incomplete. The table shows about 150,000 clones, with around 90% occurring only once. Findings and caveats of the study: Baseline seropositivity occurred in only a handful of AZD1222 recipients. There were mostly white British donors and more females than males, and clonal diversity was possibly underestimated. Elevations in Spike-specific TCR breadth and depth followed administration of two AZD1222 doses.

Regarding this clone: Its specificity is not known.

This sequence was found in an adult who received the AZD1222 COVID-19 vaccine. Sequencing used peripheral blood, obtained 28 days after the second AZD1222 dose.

The CDR3 nucleotides read TGCGCCAGCAGCCAAGATAGGGGCCCCAACCTTTACGAGCAGTACTTC. It encodes CASSQDRGPNLYEQYF. The J gene is TRBJ2-7, the V gene TRBV4-3; possible D gene TRBD1, 5 bases. CDR1 is LGHNA, CDR2 YSLEER, per germline. The CDR3 runs to 16 residues. V lost 0 bases and J 4 bases, leaving 16 bases between the germline ends.